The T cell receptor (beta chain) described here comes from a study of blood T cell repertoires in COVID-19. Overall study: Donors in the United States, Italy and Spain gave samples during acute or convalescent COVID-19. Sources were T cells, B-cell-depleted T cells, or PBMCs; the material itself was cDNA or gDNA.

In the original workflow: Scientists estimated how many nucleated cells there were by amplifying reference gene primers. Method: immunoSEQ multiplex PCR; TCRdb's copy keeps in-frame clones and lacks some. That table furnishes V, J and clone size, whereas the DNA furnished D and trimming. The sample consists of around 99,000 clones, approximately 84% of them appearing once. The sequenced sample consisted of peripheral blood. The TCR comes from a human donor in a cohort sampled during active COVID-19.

The CDR3 sequence: CASSLQGASYNEQFF. Written as DNA, the CDR3 is TGTGCCAGCAGTCTCCAGGGGGCCTCCTACAATGAGCAGTTCTTC. V is TRBV6-5 and J is TRBJ2-1; TRBD1 matches at 8 bases. The germline CDR1 and CDR2 sequences are MNHEY and SVGAGI. The CDR3 contains 15 residues. The junction had 3 bases not matched to a gene; V was cut back by 5 bases and J by 0 bases.